This passage covers 7 T cell receptor beta chains from one sample sequenced in a study of Ad26.COV2.S vaccination and SARS-CoV-2 variants. Treatment defined: around 19 received Ad26.COV2.S at low or high dose, single or two shots; 5 received placebo; per-sample allocation not given. Collection of the samples took place on day 63 after the first injection of vaccine or placebo. Clones were sequenced by immunoSEQ multiplex PCR, and TCRdb holds only the in-frame ones, with some missing. This sample has 440,000 or so clones, with 92% found just once. Sequencing was performed on peripheral blood, taken in a trial of Ad26.COV2.S vaccine versus placebo. All receptors derive from a person between 18 and 60 years old who received the Ad26.COV2.S COVID-19 vaccine or a placebo.

In its sample, this clone was seen once. The genes are TRBV11-2 and TRBJ1-2, with TRBD1 as a possible D gene (6 bases). This CDR3 region has 15 residues. V was pared by 0 bases and J by 4 bases, with 12 bases between. Germline assignment: CDR1 SGHAT and CDR2 FQNNGV. CDR3 sequence: CASSLEGGRPYGYTF. The CDR3 DNA sequence: TGTGCCAGCAGCTTAGAAGGGGGGCGCCCCTATGGCTACACCTTC.

The chain combines TRBV28 with TRBJ2-2, with D hard to call. CDR1 MDHEN and CDR2 SYDVKM come from the germline V gene. Trimming cost V 5 bases and J 1 base, with 11 bases left between them. The CDR3 is made up of 15 amino acids. As DNA, the CDR3 is TGTGCCAGCAGTCTCGCGTCAGGGAACACCGGGGAGCTGTTTTTT. Translation gives CASSLASGNTGELFF.

This clone has only a few counts. The chain carries TRBV14 and TRBJ2-3; the D is unclear. The V end was cut by 0 bases, the J end by 9 bases, with 4 bases between. Germline V gives CDR1 SGHDN, CDR2 FVKESK. This CDR3 spans 11 amino acids. CDR3 in DNA: TGTGCCAGCAGCCAAGAACGGACGCAGTATTTT. Its translation is CASSQERTQYF.

The rearrangement links TRBV28 to TRBJ1-5, with D unresolved. Per germline, CDR1 MDHEN and CDR2 SYDVKM. V was pared by 1 base and J by 4 bases, with 2 bases between. This CDR3 contains 12 residues. The CDR3 loop reads CASSLYNQPQHF. The CDR3 DNA reads as TGTGCCAGCAGTTTATATAATCAGCCCCAGCATTTT.

The chain combines TRBV27 with TRBJ2-5; 10 bases fit TRBD1. CDR3 size: 15 residues. V was clipped by 5 bases and J by 5 bases; unmatched bases: 8. Germline loops: CDR1 MNHEY, CDR2 SMNVEV (reference sequence). The CDR3 DNA follows: TGTGCCAGCAGTCCTCGGGACAGGGGAGAGGAGACCCAGTACTTC. Translation gives CASSPRDRGEETQYF.

This rearrangement joins TRBV19 to TRBJ2-1; TRBD1 aligns across 8 bases. Germline CDR1 LNHDA, CDR2 SQIVND (reference sequence). The CDR3 consists of 14 residues. With V trimmed by 4 bases and J by 8 bases, 7 bases remained unmatched. CDR3 coding DNA: TGTGCCAGTAGTACAGGACAGGGTTTCGATGAGCAGTTCTTC. The encoded protein is CASSTGQGFDEQFF. Complete variable domain (other parts from reference TRBV19 and TRBJ2-1): DGGITQSPKYLFRKEGQNVTLSCEQNLNHDAMYWYRQDPGQGLRLIYYSQIVNDFQKGDIAEGYSVSREKKESFPLTVTSAQKNPTAFYLCASSTGQGFDEQFFGPGTRLTVL.

In this sample, this clone turned up once. V gene TRBV6-5 combines with J gene TRBJ1-5; perhaps TRBD1 as D (6 bases). Between the trimmed V and J ends, which lost 7 bases and 6 bases, there was a span of 13 bases. Germline V gene sequence: CDR1 MNHEY, CDR2 SVGAGI. The length of the CDR3 is 13 residues. The CDR3 DNA reads as TGTGCCAGCACACCCCACAGGGCTCAGCCCCAGCATTTT. It translates to CASTPHRAQPQHF.